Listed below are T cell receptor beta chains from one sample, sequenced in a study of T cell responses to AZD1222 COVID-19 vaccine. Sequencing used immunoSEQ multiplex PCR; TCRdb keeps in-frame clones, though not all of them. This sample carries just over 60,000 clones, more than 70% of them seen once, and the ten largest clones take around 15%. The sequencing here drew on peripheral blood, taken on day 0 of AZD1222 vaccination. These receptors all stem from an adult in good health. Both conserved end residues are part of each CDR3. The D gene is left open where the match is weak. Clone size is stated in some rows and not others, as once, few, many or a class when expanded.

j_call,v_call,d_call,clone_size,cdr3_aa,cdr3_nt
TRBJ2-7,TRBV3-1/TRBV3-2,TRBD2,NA,CASTPGGGFYEQYF,TGTGCCAGCACCCCGGGGGGGGGCTTCTACGAGCAGTACTTC
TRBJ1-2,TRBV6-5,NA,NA,CASSPRDDGYTF,TGTGCCAGCAGTCCACGGGACGATGGCTACACCTTC
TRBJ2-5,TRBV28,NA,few,CASSIGFGVETQYF,TGTGCCAGCAGTATTGGTTTTGGTGTAGAGACCCAGTACTTC
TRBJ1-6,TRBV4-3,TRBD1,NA,CASSQNPGQGNSPLHF,TGCGCCAGCAGCCAGAATCCGGGACAGGGGAATTCACCCCTCCACTTT
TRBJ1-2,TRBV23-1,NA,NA,CASSQSVLGYGYTF,TGCGCCAGCAGTCAATCGGTGTTGGGGTATGGCTACACCTTC
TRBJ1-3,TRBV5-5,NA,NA,CASSLLTSGNTIYF,TGTGCCAGCAGCTTGTTGACGTCTGGAAACACCATATATTTT
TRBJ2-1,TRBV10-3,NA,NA,CAISETGYNEQFF,TGTGCCATCAGTGAGACTGGTTACAATGAGCAGTTCTTC
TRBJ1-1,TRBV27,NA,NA,CASSLLGDTEAFF,TGTGCCAGCAGTTTACTGGGAGACACTGAAGCTTTCTTT
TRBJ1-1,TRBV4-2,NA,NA,CASSQEVGGTEAFF,TGTGCCAGCAGCCAAGAAGTAGGGGGCACTGAAGCTTTCTTT
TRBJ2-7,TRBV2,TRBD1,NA,CASNRGSYEQYF,TGTGCCAGCAACAGGGGCTCCTACGAGCAGTACTTC
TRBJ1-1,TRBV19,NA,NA,CASSATANTEAFF,TGTGCCAGTAGTGCTACAGCTAACACTGAAGCTTTCTTT
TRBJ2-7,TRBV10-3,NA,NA,CAISAPDSYEQYF,TGTGCCATCAGTGCCCCCGACAGTTACGAGCAGTACTTC
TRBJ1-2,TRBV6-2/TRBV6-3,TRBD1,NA,CASSLGTAFGYTF,TGTGCCAGCAGTCTCGGGACAGCTTTTGGCTACACCTTC
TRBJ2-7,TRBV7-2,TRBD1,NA,CASSLQGTGGYFYEQYF,TGTGCCAGCAGCTTACAAGGGACAGGGGGTTATTTTTACGAGCAGTACTTC
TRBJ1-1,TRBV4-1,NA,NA,CASSQEIASIAEAFF,TGCGCCAGCAGCCAAGAAATCGCTTCGATCGCTGAAGCTTTCTTT
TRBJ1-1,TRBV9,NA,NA,CASGTPTLLNTEAFF,TGTGCCAGCGGAACGCCAACATTACTCAACACTGAAGCTTTCTTT